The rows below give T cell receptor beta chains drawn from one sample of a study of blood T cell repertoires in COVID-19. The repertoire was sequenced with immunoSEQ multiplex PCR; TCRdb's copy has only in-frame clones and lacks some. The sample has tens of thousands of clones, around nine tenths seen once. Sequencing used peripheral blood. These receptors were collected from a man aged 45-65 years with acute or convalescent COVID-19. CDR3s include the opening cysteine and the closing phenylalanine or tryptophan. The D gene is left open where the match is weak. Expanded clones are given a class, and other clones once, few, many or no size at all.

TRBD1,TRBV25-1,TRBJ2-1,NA,CASRRTGTGGDEQFF,TGTGCCAGCAGGAGGACCGGGACAGGGGGGGATGAGCAGTTCTTC
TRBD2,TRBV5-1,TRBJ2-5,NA,CASSLGLAVPETQYF,TGCGCCAGCAGCTTGGGCCTAGCGGTTCCGGAGACCCAGTACTTC
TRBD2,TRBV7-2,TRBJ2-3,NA,CASVPSSGGVGTQYF,TGTGCCAGCGTCCCGTCTAGCGGGGGCGTCGGTACGCAGTATTTT
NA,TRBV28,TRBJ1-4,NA,CASSSAGYEKLFF,TGTGCCAGCAGTTCCGCCGGGTACGAAAAACTGTTTTTT
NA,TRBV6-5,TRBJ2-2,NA,CASSTAGGELFF,TGTGCCAGCAGCACAGCTGGGGGGGAGCTGTTTTTT
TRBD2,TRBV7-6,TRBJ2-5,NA,CASSLGPSGESQETQYF,TGTGCCAGCAGCTTAGGCCCTAGCGGGGAGAGCCAAGAGACCCAGTACTTC
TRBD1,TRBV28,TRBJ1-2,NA,CASSRGQNYGYTF,TGTGCCAGCAGCCGGGGACAGAACTATGGCTACACCTTC
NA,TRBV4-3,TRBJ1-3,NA,CASSQDGQRTSGNTIYF,TGCGCCAGCAGCCAGGACGGACAGCGCACCTCTGGAAACACCATATATTTT
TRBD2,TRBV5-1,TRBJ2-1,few,CASSLALAEVRNEQFF,TGCGCCAGCAGCTTGGCCCTAGCGGAGGTGCGCAATGAGCAGTTCTTC
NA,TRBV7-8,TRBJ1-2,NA,CASSSGIGYTF,TGTGCCAGCAGCTCAGGGATTGGCTACACCTTC
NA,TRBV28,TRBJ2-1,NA,CASSLPGNYNEQFF,TGTGCCAGCAGTTTACCCGGGAACTACAATGAGCAGTTCTTC
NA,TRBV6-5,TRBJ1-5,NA,CASTREVNQPQHF,TGTGCCAGCACCCGGGAGGTAAATCAGCCCCAGCATTTT
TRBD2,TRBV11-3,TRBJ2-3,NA,CASSLGLAGKTDTQYF,TGTGCCAGCAGCTTGGGACTAGCGGGAAAAACAGATACGCAGTATTTT
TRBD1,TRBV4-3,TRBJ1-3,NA,CASSQGTGASSGNTIYF,TGCGCCAGCAGCCAAGGGACAGGGGCCTCTTCTGGAAACACCATATATTTT
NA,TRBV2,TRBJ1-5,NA,CASSEEGQLGTPQHF,TGTGCCAGCAGTGAAGAGGGGCAGCTTGGTACTCCCCAGCATTTT
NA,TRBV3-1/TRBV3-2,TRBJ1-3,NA,CASSQDRTAGNTIYF,TGTGCCAGCAGCCAAGATAGAACGGCTGGAAACACCATATATTTT
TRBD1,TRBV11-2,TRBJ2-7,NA,CASSGLMGQGVGEQYF,TGTGCCAGCAGCGGGTTAATGGGACAGGGGGTTGGAGAGCAGTACTTC
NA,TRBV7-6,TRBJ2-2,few,CASSQEAGELFF,TGTGCCAGCAGTCAGGAGGCCGGGGAGCTGTTTTTT
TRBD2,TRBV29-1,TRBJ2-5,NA,CSMSGTSGKVETQYF,TGCAGCATGTCCGGGACTAGCGGGAAGGTAGAGACCCAGTACTTC
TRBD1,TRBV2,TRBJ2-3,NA,CASSLGQGQAQYF,TGTGCCAGCAGTCTAGGACAGGGCCAGGCGCAGTATTTT
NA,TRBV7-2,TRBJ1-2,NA,CASSSTGDYGYTF,TGTGCCAGCAGCTCCACCGGGGACTATGGCTACACCTTC
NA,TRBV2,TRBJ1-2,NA,CASTTPGNYGYTF,TGTGCCAGCACCACCCCGGGGAACTATGGCTACACCTTC
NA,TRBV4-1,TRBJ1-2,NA,CASSQGVGDYGYTF,TGCGCCAGCAGCCAAGGAGTAGGGGACTATGGCTACACCTTC
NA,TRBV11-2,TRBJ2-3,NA,CASSISGWSSTDTQYF,TGTGCCAGCAGCATATCCGGGTGGTCTAGCACAGATACGCAGTATTTT
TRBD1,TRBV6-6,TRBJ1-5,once,CASSPTGTNSNQPQHF,TGTGCCAGCAGTCCGACAGGGACAAATAGCAATCAGCCCCAGCATTTT
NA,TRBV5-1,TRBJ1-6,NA,CASSLENSPLHF,TGCGCCAGCAGCTTAGAGAATTCACCCCTCCACTTT
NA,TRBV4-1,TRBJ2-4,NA,CASSQGSLGKNIQYF,TGCGCCAGCAGCCAAGGCTCCCTAGGCAAAAACATTCAGTACTTC
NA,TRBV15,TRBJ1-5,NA,CATSRAGVAVQPQHF,TGTGCCACCAGCAGAGCGGGGGTTGCAGTTCAGCCCCAGCATTTT
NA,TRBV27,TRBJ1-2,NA,CASSLRRGYGYTF,TGTGCCAGCAGTTTAAGGCGGGGCTATGGCTACACCTTC
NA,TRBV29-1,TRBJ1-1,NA,CSVDQAENTEAFF,TGCAGCGTTGATCAGGCAGAGAACACTGAAGCTTTCTTT
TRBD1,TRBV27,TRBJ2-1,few,CASSKTGGLTSYNEQFF,TGTGCCAGCAGTAAAACAGGGGGTCTGACCTCCTACAATGAGCAGTTCTTC
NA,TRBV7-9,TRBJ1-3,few,CASSLPSHSAISGNTIYF,TGTGCCAGCAGCCTCCCCTCCCACTCCGCAATATCTGGAAACACCATATATTTT
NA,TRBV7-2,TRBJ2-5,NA,CASKPDRGFQETQYF,TGTGCCAGCAAACCGGACAGAGGATTCCAAGAGACCCAGTACTTC
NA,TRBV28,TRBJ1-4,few,CASSLGAGLGNEKLFF,TGTGCCAGCAGTTTAGGGGCAGGGTTGGGGAATGAAAAACTGTTTTTT
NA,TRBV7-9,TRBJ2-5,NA,CASSLAHRETQYF,TGTGCCAGCAGCTTAGCGCACAGGGAGACCCAGTACTTC
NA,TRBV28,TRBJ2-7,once,CASSILGGEQYF,TGTGCCAGCAGTATCCTCGGGGGCGAGCAGTACTTC
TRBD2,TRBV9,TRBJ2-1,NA,CASSVGTSSASEQFF,TGTGCCAGCAGCGTAGGGACTAGCAGTGCCAGTGAGCAGTTCTTC
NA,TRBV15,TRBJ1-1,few,CATSRIQGTEAFF,TGTGCCACCAGCAGAATTCAGGGGACTGAAGCTTTCTTT
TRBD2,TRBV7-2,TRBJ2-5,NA,CASSLGTSGGQETQYF,TGTGCCAGCAGCCTCGGGACTAGCGGCGGCCAAGAGACCCAGTACTTC
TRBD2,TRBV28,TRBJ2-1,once,CASSSVGGPQNEQFF,TGTGCCAGCAGTTCGGTGGGAGGGCCGCAGAATGAGCAGTTCTTC
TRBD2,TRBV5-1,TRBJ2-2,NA,CASSDGTSGGNTGELFF,TGCGCCAGCAGCGATGGGACTAGCGGGGGGAACACCGGGGAGCTGTTTTTT
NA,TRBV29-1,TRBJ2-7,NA,CSVVLPDRTAYEQYF,TGCAGCGTTGTACTACCTGACAGGACTGCCTACGAGCAGTACTTC